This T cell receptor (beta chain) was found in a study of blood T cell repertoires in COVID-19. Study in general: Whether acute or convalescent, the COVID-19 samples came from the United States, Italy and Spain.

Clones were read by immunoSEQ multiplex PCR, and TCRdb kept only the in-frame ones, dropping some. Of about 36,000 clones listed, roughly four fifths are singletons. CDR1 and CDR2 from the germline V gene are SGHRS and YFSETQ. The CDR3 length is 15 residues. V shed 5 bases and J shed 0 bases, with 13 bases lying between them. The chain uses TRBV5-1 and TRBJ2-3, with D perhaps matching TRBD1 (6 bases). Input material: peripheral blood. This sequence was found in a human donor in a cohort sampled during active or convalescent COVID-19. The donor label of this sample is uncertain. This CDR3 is CASRPDSSSTDTQYF. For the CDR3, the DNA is TGCGCCAGCAGACCGGACAGCTCAAGCACAGATACGCAGTATTTT.